Listed below are T cell receptor beta chains from one sample, sequenced in a study of identical twins. MiXCR was run by TCRdb on the 5' RACE reads, yielding one entry per CDR3 protein. The repertoire has 300,000 to 400,000 distinct CDR3 sequences, approximately 13% of them found once; the top ten carry 7.2%. These same records also appear under a second study, on yellow fever vaccine responses in identical twins.

The sequenced sample was CD8+ T cells sorted from blood. These receptors were collected from a woman between 18 and 29 years old in good health. Each CDR3 is given with its conserved first and last residue. Each record gives: J gene, D gene, clone size, V gene, CDR3 DNA, CDR3 protein. D genes are given only for firm matches. Clone size is given for some rows only: seen once, a few or many times, or a class if the clone is expanded.

J gene: TRBJ1-2
D gene: -
clone size: few
V gene: TRBV21-1
CDR3 DNA: TGTGCCAGCAGCATAAACAGGGGGCGCGGCTACACCTTC
CDR3 protein: CASSINRGRGYTF

J gene: TRBJ2-7
D gene: TRBD2
clone size: once
V gene: TRBV2
CDR3 DNA: TGTGCCAGCAGTGAAGCGCTGCTAGCGGGCAACGAGCAGTACTTC
CDR3 protein: CASSEALLAGNEQYF

J gene: TRBJ2-5
D gene: TRBD2
clone size: -
V gene: TRBV27
CDR3 DNA: TGTGCCAGCAGACCAGCGGGGCTGATCAGGGAGACCCAGTACTTC
CDR3 protein: CASRPAGLIRETQYF

J gene: TRBJ2-2
D gene: TRBD2
clone size: few
V gene: TRBV20-1
CDR3 DNA: TGCAGTGCTAGAGATCTCGCGGGGGGGCCGATCACCGGGGAGCTGTTTTTT
CDR3 protein: CSARDLAGGPITGELFF

J gene: TRBJ2-7
D gene: TRBD2
clone size: few
V gene: TRBV12-3/TRBV12-4
CDR3 DNA: TGTGCCAGCAGTGGGGGAGGGCCTAACGACGAGCAGTACTTC
CDR3 protein: CASSGGGPNDEQYF

J gene: TRBJ2-6
D gene: -
clone size: -
V gene: TRBV7-8
CDR3 DNA: TGTGCCAGCAGCTTAGTAGGGAGCTCTGGGGCCAACGTCCTGACTTTC
CDR3 protein: CASSLVGSSGANVLTF

J gene: TRBJ1-4
D gene: -
clone size: -
V gene: TRBV14
CDR3 DNA: TGTGCCAGCAGCCAAGGTCGCGGGTCTAATGAAAAACTGTTTTTT
CDR3 protein: CASSQGRGSNEKLFF

J gene: TRBJ1-6
D gene: -
clone size: many
V gene: TRBV28
CDR3 DNA: TGTGCCAGCAGTTTCTTGGGGAATGATAATTCACCCCTCCACTTT
CDR3 protein: CASSFLGNDNSPLHF

J gene: TRBJ2-3
D gene: TRBD2
clone size: -
V gene: TRBV7-8
CDR3 DNA: TGTGCCAGCAGCTCCCAGCGGGAGGTCTCTAGCACAGATACGCAGTATTTT
CDR3 protein: CASSSQREVSSTDTQYF

J gene: TRBJ1-1
D gene: -
clone size: many
V gene: TRBV12-3/TRBV12-4
CDR3 DNA: TGTGCCAGCAGTTCAGGGGTTATCACTGAAGCTTTCTTT
CDR3 protein: CASSSGVITEAFF

J gene: TRBJ2-3
D gene: -
clone size: -
V gene: TRBV6-2/TRBV6-3
CDR3 DNA: TGTGCCAGCAGTTACTCCCTAGCCTCCGATACGCAGTATTTT
CDR3 protein: CASSYSLASDTQYF

J gene: TRBJ2-1
D gene: TRBD2
clone size: -
V gene: TRBV3-1
CDR3 DNA: TGTGCCAGCAGCCAATTGTTGCGGGAGGTGGATGAGCAGTTCTTC
CDR3 protein: CASSQLLREVDEQFF

J gene: TRBJ2-1
D gene: TRBD2
clone size: -
V gene: TRBV5-5
CDR3 DNA: TGTGCCAGCAGCTCCCACGGTAGCGGGATGGTGAATGAGCAGTTCTTC
CDR3 protein: CASSSHGSGMVNEQFF

J gene: TRBJ2-1
D gene: -
clone size: -
V gene: TRBV28
CDR3 DNA: TGTGCCAGCAACCTTGACTCCTCCTACAATGAGCAGTTCTTC
CDR3 protein: CASNLDSSYNEQFF

J gene: TRBJ1-2
D gene: -
clone size: many
V gene: TRBV4-1
CDR3 DNA: TGCGCCAGCAGCCAAGTAGGACAGCGGGGCGGCTACACCTTC
CDR3 protein: CASSQVGQRGGYTF

J gene: TRBJ2-7
D gene: -
clone size: few
V gene: TRBV20-1
CDR3 DNA: TGCAGTGCTAGAGTCCGGGACTTATTACGTTACGAGCAGTACTTC
CDR3 protein: CSARVRDLLRYEQYF

J gene: TRBJ2-3
D gene: TRBD1
clone size: few
V gene: TRBV10-2
CDR3 DNA: TGCGCCAGCTTCCGGGACAGGTCCGATACGCAGTATTTT
CDR3 protein: CASFRDRSDTQYF

J gene: TRBJ2-7
D gene: -
clone size: -
V gene: TRBV28
CDR3 DNA: TGTGCCAGCAGTTCCGACTTGTACGAGCAGTACTTC
CDR3 protein: CASSSDLYEQYF

J gene: TRBJ1-2
D gene: -
clone size: -
V gene: TRBV6-5
CDR3 DNA: TGTGCCAGCAGTTACGGCCAGGGGAATAAGGGCACCTTC
CDR3 protein: CASSYGQGNKGTF

J gene: TRBJ2-1
D gene: -
clone size: many
V gene: TRBV12-5
CDR3 DNA: TGTGCTAGTGGTTTGGGGTCCCTGGAGCAGTTCTTC
CDR3 protein: CASGLGSLEQFF

J gene: TRBJ2-3
D gene: TRBD2
clone size: -
V gene: TRBV7-9
CDR3 DNA: TGTGCCAGCAAATTAGCGGGAGGGGCGACTAATACGCAGTATTTT
CDR3 protein: CASKLAGGATNTQYF

J gene: TRBJ2-1
D gene: -
clone size: few
V gene: TRBV7-2
CDR3 DNA: TGTGCCAGCAGCGTAGAATCCGGCGAGCAGTTCTTC
CDR3 protein: CASSVESGEQFF

J gene: TRBJ1-6
D gene: -
clone size: few
V gene: TRBV12-5
CDR3 DNA: TGTGCTAGTGGTTTGGTAGTCGAAATTGGCTATAATTCACCCCTCCACTTT
CDR3 protein: CASGLVVEIGYNSPLHF

J gene: TRBJ2-2
D gene: -
clone size: -
V gene: TRBV28
CDR3 DNA: TGTGCCAGCAGTCCCTGGGGTAGCTCTTCGCCAAGGGGCGGGGAGCTGTTTTTT
CDR3 protein: CASSPWGSSSPRGGELFF

J gene: TRBJ2-5
D gene: -
clone size: -
V gene: TRBV14
CDR3 DNA: TGTGCCAGCAGCCAAGATAGCGCAAGCCAAGAGACCCAGTACTTC
CDR3 protein: CASSQDSASQETQYF

J gene: TRBJ2-1
D gene: -
clone size: few
V gene: TRBV9
CDR3 DNA: TGTGCCAGCAGCCCCGCAGGGTATGAGCAGTTCTTC
CDR3 protein: CASSPAGYEQFF

J gene: TRBJ2-7
D gene: -
clone size: few
V gene: TRBV4-1
CDR3 DNA: TGCGCCAGCAGCCGAGAACCCGGGTGGGTTTCCTACGAGCAGTACTTC
CDR3 protein: CASSREPGWVSYEQYF

J gene: TRBJ2-7
D gene: -
clone size: many
V gene: TRBV28
CDR3 DNA: TGTGCCAGCAGTTTCGGCCCCTCCTACGAGCAGTACTTC
CDR3 protein: CASSFGPSYEQYF

J gene: TRBJ2-3
D gene: TRBD2
clone size: many
V gene: TRBV29-1
CDR3 DNA: TGCAGCGTCGACCGACTAGCGGGGGGGCCTAAAGATACGCAGTATTTT
CDR3 protein: CSVDRLAGGPKDTQYF

J gene: TRBJ1-2
D gene: -
clone size: -
V gene: TRBV27
CDR3 DNA: TGTGCCAGCAGTCCCTATCCCCCGGGGGACTATGGCTACACCTTC
CDR3 protein: CASSPYPPGDYGYTF

J gene: TRBJ2-2
D gene: TRBD2
clone size: few
V gene: TRBV28
CDR3 DNA: TGTGCCAGCAGAAGCCCATTTCAAACTAGCGGGGGGAACACCGGGGAGCTGTTTTTT
CDR3 protein: CASRSPFQTSGGNTGELFF

J gene: TRBJ2-2
D gene: -
clone size: few
V gene: TRBV11-2
CDR3 DNA: TGTGCCAGCAGCAACCTTGACCAACGCGTCTACAGGGAGAACACCGGGGAGCTGTTTTTT
CDR3 protein: CASSNLDQRVYRENTGELFF

J gene: TRBJ1-1
D gene: -
clone size: -
V gene: TRBV2
CDR3 DNA: TGTGCCAGCAGTGAGGGTATTACGACTGAAGCTTTCTTT
CDR3 protein: CASSEGITTEAFF

J gene: TRBJ2-1
D gene: TRBD2
clone size: few
V gene: TRBV24-1
CDR3 DNA: TGTGCCACCAGTGATTCCGGACTAGCGGGAGGCCCCTTTTACAATGAGCAGTTCTTC
CDR3 protein: CATSDSGLAGGPFYNEQFF

J gene: TRBJ1-1
D gene: TRBD1
clone size: few
V gene: TRBV20-1
CDR3 DNA: TGCAGTGTCCCACAGGGGTACACTGAAGCTTTCTTT
CDR3 protein: CSVPQGYTEAFF

J gene: TRBJ1-1
D gene: -
clone size: few
V gene: TRBV20-1
CDR3 DNA: TGCAGTGCTAGAGATCCGGAGAACACTGAAGCTTTCTTT
CDR3 protein: CSARDPENTEAFF

J gene: TRBJ2-1
D gene: TRBD1
clone size: -
V gene: TRBV11-2
CDR3 DNA: TGTGCCAGCAGCTTAGTGGTTGGGCCAGGGGGGCAGTTCTTC
CDR3 protein: CASSLVVGPGGQFF

J gene: TRBJ2-3
D gene: TRBD1
clone size: few
V gene: TRBV18
CDR3 DNA: TGTGCCAGCTCCCCCGACAGGGAAGGCGCAGATACGCAGTATTTT
CDR3 protein: CASSPDREGADTQYF

J gene: TRBJ2-3
D gene: -
clone size: -
V gene: TRBV12-3/TRBV12-4
CDR3 DNA: TGTGCCAGCACCAGTCACGCCGGAGGCACAGATACGCAGTATTTT
CDR3 protein: CASTSHAGGTDTQYF

J gene: TRBJ2-2
D gene: -
clone size: -
V gene: TRBV27
CDR3 DNA: TGTGCCAGCTCCTCCATGGGCGGGGAGCTGTTTTTT
CDR3 protein: CASSSMGGELFF